This entry is about one TCR beta chain. The CDR3 has 14 residues. The germline V gene has CDR1 MNHEY and CDR2 SMNVEV (reference sequence). Germline trimming cut 6 bases from V and 5 bases from J; bases unmatched to any gene: 8. These data belong to a study of blood T cell repertoires in COVID-19. Profiled with immunoSEQ multiplex PCR; TCRdb holds only in-frame clones, not every one. The data contain more than 300,000 clones, roughly 87% of them seen just once; the ten biggest clones take up 5% to 6%. Sample: PBMCs or T cells enriched from blood (not recorded which). The chain recombines TRBV27 with TRBJ2-7; 9 bases map to TRBD1. This TCR came from a woman aged 45-59 years who had recovered from COVID-19. The CDR3, as DNA: TGTGCCAGCAGGGCCGGGACAGGGACCCACGAGCAGTACTTC. Its protein product is CASRAGTGTHEQYF.